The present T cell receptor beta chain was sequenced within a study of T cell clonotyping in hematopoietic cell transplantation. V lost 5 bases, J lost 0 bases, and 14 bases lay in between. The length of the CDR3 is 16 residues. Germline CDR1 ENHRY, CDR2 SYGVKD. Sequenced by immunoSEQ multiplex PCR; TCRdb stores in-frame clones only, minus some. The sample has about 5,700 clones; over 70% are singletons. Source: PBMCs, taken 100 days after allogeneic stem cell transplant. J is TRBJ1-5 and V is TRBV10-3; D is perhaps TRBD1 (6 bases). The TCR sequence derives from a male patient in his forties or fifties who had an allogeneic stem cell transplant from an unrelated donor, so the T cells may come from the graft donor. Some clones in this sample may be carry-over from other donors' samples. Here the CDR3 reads CAISPSGGASNQPQHF. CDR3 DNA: TGTGCCATCAGTCCATCCGGGGGGGCTAGCAATCAGCCCCAGCATTTT.